The 21 T cell receptor beta chains below were found in one sample sequenced in a study of shared clonotypes between healthy human individuals. Assay: immunoSEQ multiplex PCR; the TCRdb copy retains only in-frame clones and omits some. The data contain millions of clones, 95% of them singletons. What was sequenced was naive CD4+ T cells sorted from blood. Specified subset: CD45RA+ positively selected. The receptors here all came from a man between 18 and 35 years old in good health.

The genes are TRBV6-5 and TRBJ1-2; 9 positions match TRBD1. Trimming took 10 bases from V and 2 from J; bases not matched to a gene: 2. The CDR3 runs 12 residues. Looked up from germline, CDR1 is MNHEY and CDR2 is SVGAGI. CDR3 DNA: TGTGCCACCGGACAGGGGAACTATGGCTACACCTTC. It encodes CATGQGNYGYTF.

This clone occurred once. The chain is built from TRBV20-1 and TRBJ2-7, with D hard to call. CDR3 length: 10 amino acids. The germline gives CDR1 DFQATT, CDR2 SNEGSKA (reference sequence). CDR3 in DNA: TGCATGGAGAACTCCTACGAGCAGTACTTC. It specifies CMENSYEQYF.

The chain employs TRBV7-2 and TRBJ1-5, with a weak D call TRBD1 (5 bases). Germline CDR1 SGHTA, CDR2 FQGNSA. The CDR3 contains 14 residues. Trimming pared 3 bases from V and 7 bases from J, leaving 13 bases between. The CDR3, as DNA: TGTGCCAGCAGCTTTTGGGGACTAGAGCAGCCCCAGCATTTT. It is translated as CASSFWGLEQPQHF.

The genes are TRBV5-1 and TRBJ1-4; 8 nucleotides line up with TRBD1. Germline V CDR1 and CDR2: SGHRS, YFSETQ. After removal of 6 bases from V and 5 bases from J, the junction contained 6 bases not matched to a gene. This CDR3 has 14 amino acids. The CDR3, as DNA: TGCGCCAGCACCGTACAGGGGGTAAATGAAAAACTGTTTTTT. Translated, it gives CASTVQGVNEKLFF.

The CDR3 sequence: CASSVTDLEAFF. CDR3 sequence (DNA): TGTGCCAGCAGCGTAACAGACCTTGAAGCTTTCTTT. The rearrangement links TRBV9 to TRBJ1-1; no firm D call. The CDR3 is made up of 12 amino acids. V was clipped by 1 base and J by 7 bases, with 8 bases between them. Germline values: CDR1 SGDLS, CDR2 YYNGEE.

This chain links TRBV5-4 with TRBJ2-5; 8 nucleotides align to TRBD1. The CDR3 covers 14 residues. J gave up 7 bases and V 0 bases, and 5 bases lay outside the gene matches. Germline CDR1 SGHNT, CDR2 YYREEE (reference sequence). CDR3 DNA sequence: TGTGCCAGCAGCTTGGCCGGACAGGGACTGACCCAGTACTTC. It codes for CASSLAGQGLTQYF.

This chain uses TRBV5-4 with TRBJ2-5; no firm D call. Germline CDR1 SGHNT, CDR2 YYREEE (reference sequence). There are 15 residues in the CDR3. The V and J ends lost 3 bases and 0 bases respectively, with 12 bases between them. In DNA, the CDR3 is TGTGCCAGCAGCTGGAACAGTGGGGACCAAGAGACCCAGTACTTC. The encoded protein is CASSWNSGDQETQYF.

This clone was seen only once. Within the sample, other DNA sequences also encode this same CDR3. This sequence joins TRBV5-4 and TRBJ2-3, with D hard to call. V dropped 4 bases and J dropped 1 base, with 4 bases sitting between them. Germline assignment: CDR1 SGHNT and CDR2 YYREEE (reference sequence). The CDR3 length is 12 residues. Written as DNA, the CDR3 is TGTGCCAGCAGCCACGGCACAGATACGCAGTATTTT. This gives the protein CASSHGTDTQYF.

V gene TRBV18 combines with J gene TRBJ2-1; D possibly corresponds to TRBD1 (5 bases). The length of the CDR3 is 15 residues. Per the germline V gene, CDR1 is KGHSH and CDR2 is LQKENI. V lost 6 bases and J lost 10, with 22 bases in between. CDR3 in amino acids: CASSPRGDPQAEQFF. CDR3 in DNA: TGTGCCAGCTCCCCTCGAGGAGACCCACAGGCGGAGCAGTTCTTC.

This clone showed up just once. This chain joins TRBV4-1 and TRBJ2-6; D gene uncertain. Germline V lookup: CDR1 MGHRA, CDR2 YSYEKL. The CDR3 sequence is 16 residues long. Trimming took off 4 bases at V and 0 bases at J, with 10 bases between the two ends. This chain's CDR3 is CASSPGSSSGANVLTF. CDR3 bases: TGCGCCAGCAGCCCCGGTTCTAGCTCTGGGGCCAACGTCCTGACTTTC.

The rearrangement uses TRBV25-1 and TRBJ2-7, with TRBD2 matching over 9 bases. Trimming removed 2 bases from V and 0 bases from J; junction bases left unmatched: 5. There are 16 residues in the CDR3. Per germline, CDR1 MGHDK and CDR2 SYGVNS. The CDR3 here is CASSELAGSSSYEQYF. Here the CDR3 DNA reads TGTGCCAGCAGTGAACTAGCGGGGTCCAGCTCCTACGAGCAGTACTTC.

The CDR3 nucleotides are TGTGCCACACGGACAGGGAGGGGCACCGGGGAGCTGTTTTTT. Translation gives CATRTGRGTGELFF. This chain links TRBV27 with TRBJ2-2; D is possibly TRBD1 (8 bases). Trimming took 10 bases from V and 4 from J, leaving 16 bases between them. The CDR3 runs 14 residues. The V gene's germline CDR1 is MNHEY and CDR2 SMNVEV (reference sequence).

The DNA of the CDR3 is TGTGCCAGCAGCTCCTTCGCGGGACATTCGAACACTGAAGCTTTCTTT. This gives the protein CASSSFAGHSNTEAFF. The gene calls are TRBV13 and TRBJ1-1; a weak D match, TRBD1 (6 bases). The V gene's germline CDR1 is PRHDT and CDR2 FYEKMQ (reference sequence). This CDR3 comprises 16 residues. Trimming removed 4 bases from V and 1 base from J, with 16 bases in between.

This clone is a singleton in its sample. A much larger clone differs by one base, so this may be a read error. The rearrangement joins TRBV15 to TRBJ2-7; D unresolved. The germline V gene encodes CDR1 LNHNV and CDR2 YYDKDF (reference sequence). CDR3 length: 14 residues. Trimming took 5 bases from V and 3 from J, leaving 14 bases between them. The CDR3 nucleotides read TGTGCCACCAGCTCCGGGTCCGATTTCTACGAGCAGTACTTC. As protein: CATSSGSDFYEQYF.

V is TRBV4-3 and J is TRBJ1-5, with a tentative D call TRBD1 (5 bases). The V end lost 0 bases, the J end lost 6 bases, and 9 bases lay between the germline ends. This CDR3 is 14 amino acids long. In germline, CDR1 is LGHNA, CDR2 YSLEER. The CDR3 sequence is CASSQDRESQPQHF. The CDR3 DNA follows: TGCGCCAGCAGCCAAGACAGGGAAAGTCAGCCCCAGCATTTT.

Note on this clone: Within the sample, other DNA sequences also encode this same CDR3. The chain has TRBV12-2 and TRBJ2-7; the table's D gene call, TRBD1, was not cross checked with the DNA. TRBV12-2 has pseudogene status. This CDR3 has 17 amino acids. The DNA for the CDR3 is TGTGCAAGCCGCTTAGAATTATGTGTTACAGGGAGTAACGAGCAGTACTTC. Translation gives CASRLELCVTGSNEQYF.

The chain combines TRBV6-5 with TRBJ1-2, with TRBD1 matching over 7 bases. The CDR3 sequence is 12 residues long. Germline assignment: CDR1 MNHEY and CDR2 SVGAGI. V lost 7 bases to trimming and J lost 7 bases; unmatched junction nucleotides: 6. The CDR3 sequence: CASTRQGGGYTF. CDR3 sequence (DNA): TGTGCCAGCACCCGACAGGGCGGTGGCTACACCTTC.

The chain combines TRBV6-1 with TRBJ1-5; the match to TRBD1 covers 7 bases. Germline assignment: CDR1 MNHNS and CDR2 SASEGT. This CDR3 has 13 residues. The V gene end was trimmed by 6 bases and the J gene end by 7 bases; junction bases not matched to a gene: 6. The CDR3 DNA follows: TGTGCCAGCAGCCGACAGGGCGAACAGCCCCAGCATTTT. Translated: CASSRQGEQPQHF.

This clone was recorded only once. This sequence joins TRBV19 and TRBJ1-2, with TRBD1 matching 8 bases. Germline CDR1 is LNHDA and CDR2 is SQIVND (reference sequence). Germline trimming cut 6 bases from V and 1 base from J; bases unmatched to any gene: 10. This CDR3 is 16 amino acids long. The chain's CDR3 is CASSPVGDRSNYGYTF. In nucleotides, the CDR3 is TGTGCCAGTAGCCCCGTTGGGGACAGGAGTAACTATGGCTACACCTTC.

The chain carries TRBV29-1 and TRBJ2-1; TRBD2 matches at 12 bases. Looked up from germline, CDR1 is SQVTM and CDR2 is ANQGSEA. V trimming: 2 bases; J trimming: 7 bases; junction bases outside the gene matches: 6. CDR3 size: 15 residues. CDR3 protein: CSVERWTSGENEQFF. Here the CDR3 DNA reads TGCAGCGTTGAAAGGTGGACTAGCGGGGAGAATGAGCAGTTCTTC.

The chain uses TRBV18 and TRBJ2-7; D unclear. The CDR3 loop spans 18 amino acids. Germline CDR1 is KGHSH and CDR2 is LQKENI. Trimming left V 2 bases short and J 0 bases short, with 20 bases between. The DNA for the CDR3 is TGTGCCAGCTCACCAACCGCCCCCCTCAGCGCGAGCTCCTACGAGCAGTACTTC. This codes for CASSPTAPLSASSYEQYF.